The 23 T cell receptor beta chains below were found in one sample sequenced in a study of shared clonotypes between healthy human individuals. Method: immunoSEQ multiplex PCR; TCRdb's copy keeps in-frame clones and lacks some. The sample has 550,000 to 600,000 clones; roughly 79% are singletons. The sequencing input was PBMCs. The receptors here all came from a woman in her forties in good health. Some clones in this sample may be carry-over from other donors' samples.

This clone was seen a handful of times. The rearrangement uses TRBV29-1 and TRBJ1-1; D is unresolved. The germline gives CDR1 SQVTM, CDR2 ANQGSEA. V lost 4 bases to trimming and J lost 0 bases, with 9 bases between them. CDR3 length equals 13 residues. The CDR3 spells CSVGGLLNTEAFF. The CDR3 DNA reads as TGCAGCGTTGGTGGACTGCTGAACACTGAAGCTTTCTTT. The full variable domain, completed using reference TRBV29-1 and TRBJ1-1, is SAVISQKPSRDICQRGTSLTIQCQVDSQVTMMFWYRQQPGQSLTLIATANQGSEATYESGFVIDKFPISRPNLTFSTLTVSNMSPEDSSIYLCSVGGLLNTEAFFGQGTRLTVV.

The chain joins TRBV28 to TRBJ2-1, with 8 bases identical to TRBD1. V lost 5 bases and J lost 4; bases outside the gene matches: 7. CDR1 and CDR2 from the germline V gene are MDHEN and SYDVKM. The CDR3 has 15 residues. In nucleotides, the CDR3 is TGTGCCAGCAGTCCCTCGACAGGGGTTTACAATGAGCAGTTCTTC. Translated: CASSPSTGVYNEQFF.

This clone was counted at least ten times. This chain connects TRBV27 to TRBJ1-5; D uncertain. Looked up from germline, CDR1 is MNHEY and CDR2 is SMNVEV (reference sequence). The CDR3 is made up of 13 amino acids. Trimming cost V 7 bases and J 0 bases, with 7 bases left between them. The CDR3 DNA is TGTGCCAGCACCGGAAATAGCAATCAGCCCCAGCATTTT. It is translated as CASTGNSNQPQHF.

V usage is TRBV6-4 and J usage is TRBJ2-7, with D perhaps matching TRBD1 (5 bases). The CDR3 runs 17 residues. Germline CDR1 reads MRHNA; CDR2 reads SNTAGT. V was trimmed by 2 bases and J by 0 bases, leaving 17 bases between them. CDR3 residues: CASSDNHGQKSSYEQYF. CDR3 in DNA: TGTGCCAGCAGTGACAACCATGGACAAAAGAGCTCCTACGAGCAGTACTTC.

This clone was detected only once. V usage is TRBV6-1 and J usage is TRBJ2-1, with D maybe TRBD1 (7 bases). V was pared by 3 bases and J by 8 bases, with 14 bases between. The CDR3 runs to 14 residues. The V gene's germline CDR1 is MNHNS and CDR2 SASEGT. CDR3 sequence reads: CASSDYQGEDEQFF. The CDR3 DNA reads TGTGCCAGCAGTGACTACCAGGGGGAGGATGAGCAGTTCTTC.

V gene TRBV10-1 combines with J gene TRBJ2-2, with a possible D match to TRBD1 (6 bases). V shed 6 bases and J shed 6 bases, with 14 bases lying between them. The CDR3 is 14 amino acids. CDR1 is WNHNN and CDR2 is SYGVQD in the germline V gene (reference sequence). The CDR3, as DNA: TGCGCCAGCAGCGAACAGGGTATTTCCGGGGAGCTGTTTTTT. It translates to CASSEQGISGELFF.

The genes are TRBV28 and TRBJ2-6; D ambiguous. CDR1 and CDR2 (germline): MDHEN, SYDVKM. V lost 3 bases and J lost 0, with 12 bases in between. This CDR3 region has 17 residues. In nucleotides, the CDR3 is TGTGCCAGCAGTTTTATTCAGACCAGCTCTGGGGCCAACGTCCTGACTTTC. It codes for CASSFIQTSSGANVLTF.

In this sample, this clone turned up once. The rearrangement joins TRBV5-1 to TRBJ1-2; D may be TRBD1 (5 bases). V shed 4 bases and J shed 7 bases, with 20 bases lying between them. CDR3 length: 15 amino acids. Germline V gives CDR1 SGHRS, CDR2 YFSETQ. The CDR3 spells CASSSPDFGARGYTF. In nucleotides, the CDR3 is TGCGCCAGCAGCAGCCCTGACTTCGGGGCGCGTGGCTACACCTTC.

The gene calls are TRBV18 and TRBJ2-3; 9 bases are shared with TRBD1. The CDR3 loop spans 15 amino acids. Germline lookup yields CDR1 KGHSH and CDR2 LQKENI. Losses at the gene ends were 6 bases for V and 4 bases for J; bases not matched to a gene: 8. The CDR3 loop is CASSTRTGASDTQYF. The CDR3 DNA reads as TGTGCCAGCTCCACCAGGACAGGGGCGTCAGATACGCAGTATTTT.

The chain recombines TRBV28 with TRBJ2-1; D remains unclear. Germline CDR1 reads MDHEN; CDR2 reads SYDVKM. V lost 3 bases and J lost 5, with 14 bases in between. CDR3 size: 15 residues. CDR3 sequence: CASSFWGYRDNEQFF. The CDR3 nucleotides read TGTGCCAGCAGTTTTTGGGGATATAGGGACAATGAGCAGTTCTTC.

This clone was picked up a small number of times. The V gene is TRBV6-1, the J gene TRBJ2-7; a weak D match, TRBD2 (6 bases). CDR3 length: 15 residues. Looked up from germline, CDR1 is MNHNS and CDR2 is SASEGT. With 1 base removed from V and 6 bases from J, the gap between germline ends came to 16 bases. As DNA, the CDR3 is TGTGCCAGCAGTGAAGTGGCGGGATCGGGCGGCGAGCAGTACTTC. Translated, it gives CASSEVAGSGGEQYF.

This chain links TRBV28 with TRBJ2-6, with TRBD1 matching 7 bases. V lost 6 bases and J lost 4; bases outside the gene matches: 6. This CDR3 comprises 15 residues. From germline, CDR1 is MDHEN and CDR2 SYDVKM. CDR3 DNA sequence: TGTGCCAGCAGACGACAGGGAGAGGGGGCCAACGTCCTGACTTTC. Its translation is CASRRQGEGANVLTF. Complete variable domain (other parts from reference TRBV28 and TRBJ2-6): DVKVTQSSRYLVKRTGEKVFLECVQDMDHENMFWYRQDPGLGLRLIYFSYDVKMKEKGDIPEGYSVSREKKERFSLILESASTNQTSMYLCASRRQGEGANVLTFGAGSRLTVL.

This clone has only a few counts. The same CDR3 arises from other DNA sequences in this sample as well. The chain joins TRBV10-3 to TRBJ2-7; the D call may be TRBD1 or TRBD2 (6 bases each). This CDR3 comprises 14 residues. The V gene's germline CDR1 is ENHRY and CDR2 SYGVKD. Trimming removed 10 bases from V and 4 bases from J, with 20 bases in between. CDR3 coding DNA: TGTGCCACGCGACAGGCCCTCGGGAGATACGAGCAGTACTTC. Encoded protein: CATRQALGRYEQYF.

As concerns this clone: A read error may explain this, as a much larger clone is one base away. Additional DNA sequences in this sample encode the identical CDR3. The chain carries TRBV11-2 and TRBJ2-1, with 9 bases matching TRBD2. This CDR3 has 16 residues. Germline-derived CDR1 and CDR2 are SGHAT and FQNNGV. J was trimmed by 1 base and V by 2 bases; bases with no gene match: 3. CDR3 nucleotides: TGTGCCAGCAGCTTACTAGCGGGGCTTTCCTACAATGAGCAGTTCTTC. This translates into CASSLLAGLSYNEQFF.

The CDR3 region has the DNA TGTGCCAGCAGTGCATATTCACAAGAGACCCAGTACTTC. It translates to CASSAYSQETQYF. This chain links TRBV28 with TRBJ2-5; D call uncertain. Germline CDR1 reads MDHEN; CDR2 reads SYDVKM. The V end was cut by 5 bases, the J end by 2 bases, with 9 bases between. The CDR3 has 13 residues.

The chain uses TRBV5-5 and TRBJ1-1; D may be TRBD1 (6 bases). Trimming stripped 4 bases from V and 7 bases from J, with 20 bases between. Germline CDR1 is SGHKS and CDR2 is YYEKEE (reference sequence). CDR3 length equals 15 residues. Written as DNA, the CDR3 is TGTGCCAGCAGCCCTATGGGGGGGGCGCCTAGTGAAGCTTTCTTT. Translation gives CASSPMGGAPSEAFF.

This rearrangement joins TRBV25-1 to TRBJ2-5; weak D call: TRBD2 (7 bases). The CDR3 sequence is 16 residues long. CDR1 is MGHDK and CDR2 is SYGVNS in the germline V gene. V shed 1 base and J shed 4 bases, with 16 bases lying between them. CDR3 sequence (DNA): TGTGCCAGCAGTGAATTTGGTCAGGGGAGGGGAGAGACCCAGTACTTC. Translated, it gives CASSEFGQGRGETQYF.

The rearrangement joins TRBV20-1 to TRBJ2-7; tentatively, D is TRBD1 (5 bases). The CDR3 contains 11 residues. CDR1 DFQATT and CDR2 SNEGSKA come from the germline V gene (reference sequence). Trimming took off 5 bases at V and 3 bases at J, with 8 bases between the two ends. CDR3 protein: CSALQGYEQYF. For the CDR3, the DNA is TGCAGTGCTCTGCAGGGCTACGAGCAGTACTTC.

The CDR3 sequence: CASKDRDLGEQYF. CDR3 DNA: TGTGCCAGCAAGGACAGGGACCTGGGGGAGCAGTACTTC. The chain is built from TRBV7-2 and TRBJ2-7, with TRBD1 matching over 8 bases. This CDR3 spans 13 amino acids. Germline V CDR1 and CDR2: SGHTA, FQGNSA. Unmatched junction bases numbered 9, after V lost 7 bases and J lost 7 bases.

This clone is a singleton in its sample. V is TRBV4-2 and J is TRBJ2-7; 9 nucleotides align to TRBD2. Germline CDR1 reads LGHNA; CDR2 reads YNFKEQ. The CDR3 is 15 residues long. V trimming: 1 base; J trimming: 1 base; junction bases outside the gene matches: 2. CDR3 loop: CASSQGTSASYEQYF. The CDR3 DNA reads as TGTGCCAGCAGCCAAGGGACTAGCGCTTCCTACGAGCAGTACTTC.

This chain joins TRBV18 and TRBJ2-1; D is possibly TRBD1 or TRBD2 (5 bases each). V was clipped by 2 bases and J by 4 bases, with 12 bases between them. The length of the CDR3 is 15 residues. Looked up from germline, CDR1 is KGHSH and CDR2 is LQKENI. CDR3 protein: CASSPGTNPYNEQFF. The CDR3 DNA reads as TGTGCCAGCTCACCAGGGACCAACCCGTACAATGAGCAGTTCTTC. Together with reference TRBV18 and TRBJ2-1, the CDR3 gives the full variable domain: NAGVMQNPRHLVRRRGQEARLRCSPMKGHSHVYWYRQLPEEGLKFMVYLQKENIIDESGMPKERFSAEFPKEGPSILRIQQVVRGDSAAYFCASSPGTNPYNEQFFGPGTRLTVL.

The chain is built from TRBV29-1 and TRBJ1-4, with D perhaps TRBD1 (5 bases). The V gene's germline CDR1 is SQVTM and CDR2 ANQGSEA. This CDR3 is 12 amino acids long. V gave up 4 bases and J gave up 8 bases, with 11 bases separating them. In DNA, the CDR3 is TGCAGCGTTGGGGGGTGGGCAGAAAAACTGTTTTTT. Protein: CSVGGWAEKLFF.

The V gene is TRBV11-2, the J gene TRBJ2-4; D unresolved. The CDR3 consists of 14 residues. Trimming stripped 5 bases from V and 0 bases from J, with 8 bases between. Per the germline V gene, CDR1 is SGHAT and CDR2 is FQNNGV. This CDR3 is CASSPFLAKNIQYF. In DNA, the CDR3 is TGTGCCAGCAGCCCTTTCCTAGCCAAAAACATTCAGTACTTC.